This passage covers 14 T cell receptor beta chains from one sample sequenced in a study of control samples from healthy donors and cancer patients. The table came from immunoSEQ multiplex PCR; TCRdb's copy has only in-frame clones and leaves some out. Of about 90,000 clones listed, just over 90% are singletons. The specimen was blood. These TCRs come from a young woman in good health.

This chain links TRBV28 with TRBJ1-1; D ambiguous. Germline V gene sequence: CDR1 MDHEN, CDR2 SYDVKM. The CDR3 length is 14 residues. Trimming removed 6 bases from V and 4 bases from J, with 15 bases in between. CDR3 loop: CASSSDSGGTEAFF. CDR3 sequence (DNA): TGTGCCAGCAGCAGTGATTCAGGAGGCACTGAAGCTTTCTTT. Looking up the rest from reference TRBV28 and TRBJ1-1 gives the full variable domain: DVKVTQSSRYLVKRTGEKVFLECVQDMDHENMFWYRQDPGLGLRLIYFSYDVKMKEKGDIPEGYSVSREKKERFSLILESASTNQTSMYLCASSSDSGGTEAFFGQGTRLTVV.

The rearrangement joins TRBV6-6 to TRBJ1-2, with 9 bases matching TRBD1. This CDR3 region has 16 residues. Germline V lookup: CDR1 MNHNY, CDR2 SVGAGI (reference sequence). Unmatched junction bases numbered 7, after V lost 0 bases and J lost 5 bases. The CDR3 bases are TGTGCCAGCAGTTACTCGAGTACAGGGGGCTGGTATGGCTACACCTTC. The encoded protein is CASSYSSTGGWYGYTF.

The chain carries TRBV6-1 and TRBJ1-6; D possibly corresponds to TRBD1 (5 bases). Trimming removed 0 bases from V and 6 bases from J, with 9 bases in between. CDR1 and CDR2 (germline): MNHNS, SASEGT. This CDR3 is built from 15 residues. The CDR3, as DNA: TGTGCCAGCAGTGAAGCTTGGGGGAGTAATTCACCCCTCCACTTT. Translated: CASSEAWGSNSPLHF.

In DNA form, the CDR3 reads TGTGCCTGGAGTGTAACGGGAGGGGATACTGGCTACACCTTC. The encoded protein is CAWSVTGGDTGYTF. The chain combines TRBV30 with TRBJ1-2, with D possibly matching TRBD1 (5 bases). The V end was cut by 0 bases, the J end by 7 bases, with 15 bases between. The CDR3 has 14 amino acids. Germline V gene sequence: CDR1 GTSNPN, CDR2 SVGIG (reference sequence).

V is TRBV11-3 and J is TRBJ1-1; the D is unclear. The germline V and J ends were trimmed by 6 bases and 7 bases, with 12 bases remaining between them. This CDR3 is 12 amino acids long. Germline CDR1 reads SGHNT; CDR2 reads YENEEA. The CDR3, as DNA: TGTGCCAGCAGTTCGGACGGAGATGAAGCTTTCTTT. As protein: CASSSDGDEAFF.

J is TRBJ2-3 and V is TRBV6-1; 12 bases line up with TRBD2. V was clipped by 1 base and J by 7 bases; unmatched bases: 3. The CDR3 spans 15 residues. Germline CDR1 and CDR2: MNHNS and SASEGT. The CDR3 DNA reads TGTGCCAGCAGTGAAGGTCTAGCGGGGGGGTATACGCAGTATTTT. It specifies CASSEGLAGGYTQYF.

V gene TRBV11-2 combines with J gene TRBJ1-4; D not certain. Germline V CDR1 and CDR2: SGHAT, FQNNGV. The length of the CDR3 is 12 residues. V gave up 0 bases and J gave up 13 bases, with 9 bases separating them. The CDR3 sequence is CASSLDRKTLFF. CDR3 bases: TGTGCCAGCAGCTTAGATCGTAAGACACTGTTTTTT.

In its sample, this clone was seen once. This chain connects TRBV4-1 to TRBJ1-6; no clear D gene. This CDR3 is 14 amino acids long. Deletions cut 0 bases from V and 5 bases from J, with 5 bases between. In germline, CDR1 is MGHRA, CDR2 YSYEKL. Here the CDR3 reads CASSQDHNNSPLHF. Written as DNA, the CDR3 is TGCGCCAGCAGCCAAGACCACAATAATTCACCCCTCCACTTT.

CDR3 nucleotide sequence: TGCGCCAGCAGTCAACCCCTGAGACTCCCCGGGACGGAATATGGCTACACCTTC. Translation: CASSQPLRLPGTEYGYTF. The J gene is TRBJ1-2, the V gene TRBV23-1, with a possible D match to TRBD1 (5 bases). TRBV23-1 is an ORF; its function is uncertain. Trimming pared 2 bases from V and 5 bases from J, leaving 24 bases between. The CDR3 length is 18 residues.

J is TRBJ1-2 and V is TRBV6-1; possible D gene TRBD1, 5 bases. Trimming cost V 2 bases and J 8 bases, with 12 bases left between them. The CDR3 covers 13 residues. Per the germline V gene, CDR1 is MNHNS and CDR2 is SASEGT. As DNA, the CDR3 is TGTGCCAGCAGTGAACAGGGATTCTGGGGCTACACCTTC. Protein product: CASSEQGFWGYTF.

This rearrangement joins TRBV29-1 to TRBJ1-3; no clear D gene. CDR1 is SQVTM, CDR2 ANQGSEA, per germline. Trimming left V 4 bases short and J 0 bases short, with 10 bases between. This CDR3 is 14 amino acids long. This chain's CDR3 is CSVVDFGSGNTIYF. The CDR3 coding sequence is TGCAGCGTTGTTGATTTTGGCTCTGGAAACACCATATATTTT.

This clone came up once. The rearrangement links TRBV7-3 to TRBJ2-2, with 7 bases fitting TRBD1. The CDR3 runs 14 residues. The V segment lost 0 bases and the J segment 5 bases; nucleotides outside the gene matches: 0. CDR1 is SGHTA, CDR2 FQGTGA, per germline. In nucleotides, the CDR3 is TGTGCCAGCAGCTTAACGGGACAGACCGGGGAGCTGTTTTTT. As protein: CASSLTGQTGELFF. The full variable domain, rest sourced from reference TRBV7-3 and TRBJ2-2, is GAGVSQTPSNKVTEKGKYVELRCDPISGHTALYWYRQSLGQGPEFLIYFQGTGAADDSGLPNDRFFAVRPEGSVSTLKIQRTERGDSAVYLCASSLTGQTGELFFGEGSRLTVL.

The genes are TRBV19 and TRBJ2-5, with 12 bases matching TRBD2. Germline lookup yields CDR1 LNHDA and CDR2 SQIVND (reference sequence). The ends lost 5 bases at V and 0 bases at J; junction bases unmatched: 7. This CDR3 comprises 17 residues. CDR3 loop: CASSPGTSGLYQETQYF. The CDR3 bases are TGTGCCAGTAGTCCGGGGACTAGCGGGCTCTACCAAGAGACCCAGTACTTC.

This clone was counted a single time. The chain has TRBV5-6 and TRBJ2-7; D remains unclear. This CDR3 is 15 amino acids long. Germline CDR1 is SGHDT and CDR2 is YYEEEE. V dropped 0 bases and J dropped 5 bases, with 15 bases sitting between them. CDR3 coding DNA: TGTGCCAGCAGCTTGGCCATTGGGGTTTCGAACGAGCAGTACTTC. This encodes CASSLAIGVSNEQYF.